This TCR beta chain was documented in a study of cytotoxic CD8 clonotypes in ibrutinib-treated CLL. The wider study: Productive templates averaged 255,043 per sample, and productive rearrangements around 97,000. Study-level results: Starting clonality was above that of age-matched healthy donors and tracked circulating CD8+ T-cell counts. With treatment, public clonotypes, which were uncommon, either contracted or remained stable.

On this clone itself: What it binds is not known.

Assay: immunoSEQ multiplex PCR; the TCRdb copy retains only in-frame clones and omits some. The sample has 110,000 to 150,000 clones; roughly 90% are singletons. V lost 1 base, J lost 1 base, and 8 bases stayed unmatched. In germline, CDR1 is KGHSH, CDR2 LQKENI. CDR3 length: 19 amino acids. The source material was PBMCs, sampled after 12 months of ibrutinib treatment. J is TRBJ2-3 and V is TRBV18; TRBD2 agrees at 13 bases. The sequence derives from a human donor with chronic lymphocytic leukemia. In DNA form, the CDR3 reads TGTGCCAGCTCACCACAGTCACTAGCGGGAGGGGCTCGCACAGATACGCAGTATTTT. Translating gives CASSPQSLAGGARTDTQYF.